The entry below describes one TCR beta chain. What it binds is unknown. The libraries were made with immunoSEQ v3.0 at survey level. Data came from immunoSEQ multiplex PCR; TCRdb stores just in-frame clones and leaves some out. The sample lists approximately 22,000 clones; roughly 84% were seen once. The data derive from a study of long-term antiretroviral therapy in people with HIV. Study findings and constraints: Clones with expansion before ART led the repertoire at all time points. No data were available on ART adherence, viral resistance or therapy changes.

The CDR3 length is 16 residues. Per germline, CDR1 SGHVS and CDR2 FNYEAQ. After removal of 5 bases from V and 7 bases from J, the junction contained 11 bases not matched to a gene. The source material was unsorted PBMCs, sampled 1.9 years after starting antiretroviral therapy. This chain connects TRBV7-6 to TRBJ2-7, with TRBD2 matching 13 bases. The source is a woman aged 45-65 years with HIV. DNA of the CDR3: TGTGCCAGCAGCCGGGGACTAGCGGGGTTAAAGGGGGAGCAGTACTTC. Amino acids: CASSRGLAGLKGEQYF.